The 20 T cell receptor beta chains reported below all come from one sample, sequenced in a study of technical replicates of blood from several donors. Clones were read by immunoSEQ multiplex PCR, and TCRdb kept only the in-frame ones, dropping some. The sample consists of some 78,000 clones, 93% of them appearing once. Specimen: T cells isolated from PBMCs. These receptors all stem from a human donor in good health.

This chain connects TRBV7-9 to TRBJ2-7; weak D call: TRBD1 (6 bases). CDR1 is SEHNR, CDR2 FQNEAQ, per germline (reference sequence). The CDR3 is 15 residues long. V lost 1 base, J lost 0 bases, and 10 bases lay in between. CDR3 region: CASSLGQAISYEQYF. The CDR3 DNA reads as TGTGCCAGCAGCTTAGGACAGGCCATCTCCTACGAGCAGTACTTC.

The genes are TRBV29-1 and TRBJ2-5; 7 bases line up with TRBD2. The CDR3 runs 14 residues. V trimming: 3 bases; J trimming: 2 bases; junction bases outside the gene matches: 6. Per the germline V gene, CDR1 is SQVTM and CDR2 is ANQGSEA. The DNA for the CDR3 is TGCAGCGTTGATTTACTAGCGTCTCAAGAGACCCAGTACTTC. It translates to CSVDLLASQETQYF.

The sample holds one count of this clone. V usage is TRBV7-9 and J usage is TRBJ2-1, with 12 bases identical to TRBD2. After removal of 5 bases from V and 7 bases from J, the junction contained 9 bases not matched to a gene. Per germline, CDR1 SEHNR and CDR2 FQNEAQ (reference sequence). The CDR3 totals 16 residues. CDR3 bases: TGTGCCAGCAGCAAAACCGGGACTAGCGGGCAGAATGAGCAGTTCTTC. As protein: CASSKTGTSGQNEQFF.

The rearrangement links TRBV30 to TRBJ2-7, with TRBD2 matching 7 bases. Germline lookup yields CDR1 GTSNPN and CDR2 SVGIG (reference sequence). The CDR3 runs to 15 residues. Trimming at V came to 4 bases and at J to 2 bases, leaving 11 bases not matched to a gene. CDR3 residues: CAWNRLAERPYEQYF. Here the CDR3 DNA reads TGTGCCTGGAACCGTCTAGCGGAACGACCCTACGAGCAGTACTTC.

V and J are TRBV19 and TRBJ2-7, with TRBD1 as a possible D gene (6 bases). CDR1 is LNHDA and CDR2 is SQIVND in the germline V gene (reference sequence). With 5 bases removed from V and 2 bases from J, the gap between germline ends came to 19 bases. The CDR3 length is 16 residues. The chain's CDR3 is CASSEIGQSGTYEQYF. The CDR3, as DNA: TGTGCCAGTAGTGAGATTGGACAGTCAGGCACCTACGAGCAGTACTTC.

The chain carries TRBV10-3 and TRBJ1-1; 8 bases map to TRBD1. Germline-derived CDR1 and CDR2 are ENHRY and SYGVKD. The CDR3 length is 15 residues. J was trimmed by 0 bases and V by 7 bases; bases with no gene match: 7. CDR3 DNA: TGTGCCATCACTCCAGGGGGCGCGTTGAACACTGAAGCTTTCTTT. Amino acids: CAITPGGALNTEAFF.

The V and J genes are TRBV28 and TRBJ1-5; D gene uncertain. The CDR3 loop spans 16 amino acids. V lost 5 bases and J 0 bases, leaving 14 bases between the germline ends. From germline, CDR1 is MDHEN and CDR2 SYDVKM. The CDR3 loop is CASSPIIFHSNQPQHF. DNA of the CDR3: TGTGCCAGCAGTCCTATCATATTTCATAGCAATCAGCCCCAGCATTTT. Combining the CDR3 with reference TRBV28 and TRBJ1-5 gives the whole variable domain DVKVTQSSRYLVKRTGEKVFLECVQDMDHENMFWYRQDPGLGLRLIYFSYDVKMKEKGDIPEGYSVSREKKERFSLILESASTNQTSMYLCASSPIIFHSNQPQHFGDGTRLSIL.

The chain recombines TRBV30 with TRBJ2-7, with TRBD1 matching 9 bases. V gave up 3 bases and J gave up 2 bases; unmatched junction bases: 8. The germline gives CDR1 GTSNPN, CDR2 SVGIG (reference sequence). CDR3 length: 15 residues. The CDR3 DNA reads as TGTGCCTGGAGGGAGTCCGGGACAGGGACCTACGAGCAGTACTTC. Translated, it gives CAWRESGTGTYEQYF.

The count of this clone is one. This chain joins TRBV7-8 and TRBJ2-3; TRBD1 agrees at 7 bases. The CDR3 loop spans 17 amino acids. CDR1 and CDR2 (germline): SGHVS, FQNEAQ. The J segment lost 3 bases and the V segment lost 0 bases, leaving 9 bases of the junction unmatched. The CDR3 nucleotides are TGTGCCAGCAGCTTAGCGCGGATGGGCAGGGGGACAGATACGCAGTATTTT. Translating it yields CASSLARMGRGTDTQYF.

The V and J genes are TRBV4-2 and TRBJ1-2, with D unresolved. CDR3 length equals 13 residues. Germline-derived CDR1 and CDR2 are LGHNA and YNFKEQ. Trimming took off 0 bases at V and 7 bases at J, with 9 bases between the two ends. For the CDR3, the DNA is TGTGCCAGCAGCCAAGAGACACCTTCTGGCTACACCTTC. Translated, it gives CASSQETPSGYTF.

CDR3 in amino acids: CASSLSPTGGYGYTF. DNA of the CDR3: TGTGCCAGCAGCTTATCCCCGACAGGGGGCTATGGCTACACCTTC. V is TRBV7-8 and J is TRBJ1-2, with 9 bases that match TRBD1. The V and J ends lost 2 bases and 4 bases, in that order; junction bases with no gene match: 5. CDR3 size: 15 residues. In germline, CDR1 is SGHVS, CDR2 FQNEAQ.

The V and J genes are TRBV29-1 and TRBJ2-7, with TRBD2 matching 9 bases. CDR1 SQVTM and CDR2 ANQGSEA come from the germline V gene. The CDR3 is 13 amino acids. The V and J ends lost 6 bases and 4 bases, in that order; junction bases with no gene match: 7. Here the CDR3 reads CSVLSGRSYEQYF. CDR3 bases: TGCAGCGTCCTTAGCGGGAGAAGTTACGAGCAGTACTTC.

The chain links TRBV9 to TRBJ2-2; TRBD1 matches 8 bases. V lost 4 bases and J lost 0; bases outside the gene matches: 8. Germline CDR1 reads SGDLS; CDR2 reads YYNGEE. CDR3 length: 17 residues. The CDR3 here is CASSYFPGQANTGELFF. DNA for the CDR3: TGTGCCAGCAGCTATTTTCCGGGACAGGCGAACACCGGGGAGCTGTTTTTT.

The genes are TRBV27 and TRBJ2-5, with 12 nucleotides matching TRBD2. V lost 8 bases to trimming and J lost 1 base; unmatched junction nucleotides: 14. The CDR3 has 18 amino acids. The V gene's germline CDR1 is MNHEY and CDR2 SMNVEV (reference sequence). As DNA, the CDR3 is TGTGCCAGCGGCTATGGTCTAGCGGGAGGGACCTCCCAAGAGACCCAGTACTTC. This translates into CASGYGLAGGTSQETQYF.

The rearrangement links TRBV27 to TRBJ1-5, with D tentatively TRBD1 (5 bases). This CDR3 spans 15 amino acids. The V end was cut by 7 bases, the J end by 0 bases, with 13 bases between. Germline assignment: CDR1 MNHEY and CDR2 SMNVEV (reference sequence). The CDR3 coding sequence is TGTGCCAGCACATTCTCAGGGTATAGCAATCAGCCCCAGCATTTT. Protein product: CASTFSGYSNQPQHF.

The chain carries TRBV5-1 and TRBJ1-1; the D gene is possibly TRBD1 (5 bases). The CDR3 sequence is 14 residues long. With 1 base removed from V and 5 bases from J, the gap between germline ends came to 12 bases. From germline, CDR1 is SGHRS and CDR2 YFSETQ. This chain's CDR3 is CASSLSGMETEAFF. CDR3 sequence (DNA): TGCGCCAGCAGCTTGTCAGGGATGGAAACTGAAGCTTTCTTT.

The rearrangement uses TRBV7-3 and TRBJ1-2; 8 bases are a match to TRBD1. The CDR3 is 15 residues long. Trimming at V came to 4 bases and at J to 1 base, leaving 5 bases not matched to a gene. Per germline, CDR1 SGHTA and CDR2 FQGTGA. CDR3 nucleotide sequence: TGTGCCAGCAGCTCCACAGGGGGGTTTAACTATGGCTACACCTTC. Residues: CASSSTGGFNYGYTF.

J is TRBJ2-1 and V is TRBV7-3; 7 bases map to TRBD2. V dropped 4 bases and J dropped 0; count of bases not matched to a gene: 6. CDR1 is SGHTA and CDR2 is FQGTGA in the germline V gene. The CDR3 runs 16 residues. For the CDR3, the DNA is TGTGCCAGCAGCTCACTAGCGACCAGCTCCTACAATGAGCAGTTCTTC. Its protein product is CASSSLATSSYNEQFF.

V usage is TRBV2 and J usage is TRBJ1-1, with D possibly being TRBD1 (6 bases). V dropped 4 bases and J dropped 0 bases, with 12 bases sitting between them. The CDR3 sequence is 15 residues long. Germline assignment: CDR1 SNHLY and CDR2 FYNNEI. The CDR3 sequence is CASSGQGNVNTEAFF. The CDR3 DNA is TGTGCCAGCAGTGGCCAGGGGAATGTGAACACTGAAGCTTTCTTT.

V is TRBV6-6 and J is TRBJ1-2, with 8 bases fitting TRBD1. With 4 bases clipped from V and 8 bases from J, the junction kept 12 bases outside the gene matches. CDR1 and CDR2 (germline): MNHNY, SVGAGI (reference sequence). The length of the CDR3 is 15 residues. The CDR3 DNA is TGTGCCAGCAGTTCAGCACCTCAGGGGGCGGGGGGCTACACCTTC. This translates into CASSSAPQGAGGYTF.